These T cell receptor beta chains were read from a single sample in a study of CD8 T cells in ankylosing spondylitis. TCRdb passed the 5' RACE reads through MiXCR, listing each CDR3 protein once. The data contain roughly 130,000 distinct CDR3 sequences, around 7% of them seen just once; the ten biggest clones take up 12%. Sequencing was performed on blood, either unsorted or a sorted T cell fraction (not recorded which). Receptors originate from a male donor with ankylosing spondylitis or in good health (not recorded which). Both conserved end residues are trimmed from each CDR3.

V gene,CDR3 protein
TRBV9,ASSVDEGVGWETQY
TRBV10-3,AISFDRTNEQF
TRBV19,ASSPLGTVNTEAF
TRBV27,ASSLGTGGDYGYT
TRBV5-1,ASSGDRVSYNEQF
TRBV21-1,ASTPQTGEPYEQY
TRBV7-8,ASSLALGQGNQPQH
TRBV29-1,RSAERGTGYEQY
TRBV5-1,ASSLLRTGVIFEQF
TRBV27,ASRPQRTGPYEQY
TRBV19,ASSIGSFTDTQY
TRBV6-2/TRBV6-3,ASRDIGQIALYNEQF
TRBV29-1,SVAFDSGANVLT
TRBV5-1,ASSLGQSYEQY
TRBV20-1,SARKTSGISYEQY
TRBV6-1,ASSPDRGGRYTIY
TRBV7-8,ASSIGQGRYGYT
TRBV20-1,SATRRDEQF
TRBV20-1,SAYTGDTEAF
TRBV30,AWGPANTGELF
TRBV9,ASSVGQASGATTDTQY
TRBV5-1,ASSYTGDHEKLF
TRBV12-3/TRBV12-4,ASSFAAYSNQPQH
TRBV29-1,SVVGGFGEKLF
TRBV20-1,SARGGQEYEAF
TRBV20-1,SAQQETQY
TRBV19,ASSIQGGGDTDTQY
TRBV7-6,ASSLIGGNTEAF
TRBV29-1,SVGPGLAGLETQY
TRBV7-8,ASSFRRVTGELF
TRBV7-9,ASSSRAGGAMGYT
TRBV5-1,ASSSDSDTQY
TRBV28,ASSPRTSGRYEQY
TRBV29-1,SVGAGTGTEAF
TRBV5-1,ASSPIGVSTGELF
TRBV5-1,ASSFAGPTEAF
TRBV20-1,SARGDYSYNEQF
TRBV5-1,ASSLAQGLEALH
TRBV6-1,ASSDGTGSYEQY
TRBV15,ATRESGRKSSYEQY
TRBV5-1,ASSLVRGFSDT
TRBV6-1,AIRDSNFYGYT
TRBV5-6,ASTPWGVTATGRTDTQY
TRBV10-3,AISASNGARNYGYT
TRBV3-1,ASSDSGRALSDTQY
TRBV10-3,AISDTGELF
TRBV28,ASSPRTGEETQY
TRBV7-2,ASSFQWGQGGSNEQF
TRBV15,ATSRDFGRAQRVGQPQH
TRBV29-1,SVGIVSYNEQF
TRBV28,ASSFRQGITEAF
TRBV12-3/TRBV12-4,ASRKGGKDGANVLT
TRBV12-3/TRBV12-4,ASSLKGADTQY
TRBV7-2,ASSIRGQSNEKLF